Listed below are T cell receptor beta chains from one sample, sequenced in a study of cytomegalovirus exposure and HLA in healthy donors. Here immunoSEQ multiplex PCR was the method, and the copy in TCRdb shows in-frame clones only, minus some. The sample contains about 98,000 clones, approximately 69% of which appear only once. Sequencing used PBMCs. These receptors came from a female donor in good health and CMV-seronegative. Each CDR3 is given with its conserved first and last residue. The D gene is left open where the match is weak.

v_call: TRBV4-1; j_call: TRBJ1-5; d_call: NA; cdr3_aa: CASSQEGGQPQHF
v_call: TRBV16; j_call: TRBJ1-2; d_call: NA; cdr3_aa: CASSQSLGSYGYTF
v_call: TRBV2; j_call: TRBJ2-7; d_call: NA; cdr3_aa: CASTVQGYEQYF
v_call: TRBV9; j_call: TRBJ2-2; d_call: NA; cdr3_aa: CASSVGGGHTGELFF
v_call: TRBV27; j_call: TRBJ1-1; d_call: NA; cdr3_aa: CASSLLFPGGNTEAFF
v_call: TRBV6-5; j_call: TRBJ1-6; d_call: TRBD1; cdr3_aa: CASSYSGQLYNSPLHF
v_call: TRBV10-3; j_call: TRBJ2-5; d_call: TRBD2; cdr3_aa: CAIGLAEQETQYF
v_call: TRBV9; j_call: TRBJ2-3; d_call: TRBD1; cdr3_aa: CASSGQADTQYF
v_call: TRBV29-1; j_call: TRBJ2-7; d_call: NA; cdr3_aa: CSASRDFGSYEQYF
v_call: TRBV6-1; j_call: TRBJ1-2; d_call: TRBD1; cdr3_aa: CASRDRQGSYGYTF
v_call: TRBV6-1; j_call: TRBJ2-3; d_call: TRBD2; cdr3_aa: CASSETSGGADTQYF
v_call: TRBV5-1; j_call: TRBJ2-3; d_call: NA; cdr3_aa: CASSLARGARTDTQYF
v_call: TRBV7-8; j_call: TRBJ1-5; d_call: TRBD1; cdr3_aa: CASSEPGQGLYSNQPQHF
v_call: TRBV5-4; j_call: TRBJ1-2; d_call: NA; cdr3_aa: CASSRTKKDGYTF
v_call: TRBV7-9; j_call: TRBJ2-7; d_call: TRBD2; cdr3_aa: CASSDTRGTSGFSSYEQYF
v_call: TRBV19; j_call: TRBJ2-1; d_call: TRBD2; cdr3_aa: CASSIDMRLAGGGQFF
v_call: TRBV14; j_call: TRBJ2-5; d_call: NA; cdr3_aa: CASSYARRKLVQETQYF
v_call: TRBV4-1; j_call: TRBJ2-3; d_call: NA; cdr3_aa: CASSQVLGALTEPDTQYF
v_call: TRBV5-6; j_call: TRBJ2-1; d_call: NA; cdr3_aa: CASSLGGTEQFF
v_call: TRBV5-6; j_call: TRBJ2-7; d_call: NA; cdr3_aa: CASSLPQGHYEQYF
v_call: TRBV6-1; j_call: TRBJ2-1; d_call: TRBD2; cdr3_aa: CASSEAAWTRGRDEQFF
v_call: TRBV9; j_call: TRBJ2-2; d_call: TRBD2; cdr3_aa: CASNPMPGGTGELFF
v_call: TRBV6-1; j_call: TRBJ1-2; d_call: NA; cdr3_aa: CASSELSPPAGGYTF
v_call: TRBV7-9; j_call: TRBJ2-2; d_call: TRBD2; cdr3_aa: CASRGLAGFNTGELFF
v_call: TRBV30; j_call: TRBJ2-1; d_call: NA; cdr3_aa: CASTQGYEQFF
v_call: TRBV30; j_call: TRBJ2-3; d_call: TRBD2; cdr3_aa: CAWTSGSTDTQYF
v_call: TRBV11-3; j_call: TRBJ2-7; d_call: NA; cdr3_aa: CASSLIGDYEQYF
v_call: TRBV28; j_call: TRBJ2-3; d_call: TRBD1; cdr3_aa: CASSSTGEDTQYF
v_call: TRBV21-1; j_call: TRBJ1-2; d_call: NA; cdr3_aa: CATALTSHSWGSYGYTF
v_call: TRBV5-6; j_call: TRBJ1-2; d_call: TRBD1; cdr3_aa: CASSPVRDRGWLYGYTF
v_call: TRBV27; j_call: TRBJ2-7; d_call: TRBD1; cdr3_aa: CATQGAHYEQYF
v_call: TRBV7-2; j_call: TRBJ2-5; d_call: NA; cdr3_aa: CASSLGGSRGETQYF
v_call: TRBV28; j_call: TRBJ2-7; d_call: NA; cdr3_aa: CASSLSQDSYEQYF
v_call: TRBV28; j_call: TRBJ1-2; d_call: NA; cdr3_aa: CASSPLEGEVYGYTF
v_call: TRBV7-7; j_call: TRBJ2-7; d_call: TRBD2; cdr3_aa: CASSLSGGESEQYF
v_call: TRBV10-1; j_call: TRBJ2-7; d_call: NA; cdr3_aa: CARGRSGPYEQYF
v_call: TRBV30; j_call: TRBJ1-3; d_call: NA; cdr3_aa: CAWRLSSGNTIYF
v_call: TRBV7-9; j_call: TRBJ1-1; d_call: TRBD1; cdr3_aa: CASSRGQGWTEAFF
v_call: TRBV5-1; j_call: TRBJ2-5; d_call: TRBD2; cdr3_aa: CASSLGLAGEGETQYF
v_call: TRBV28; j_call: TRBJ1-4; d_call: TRBD1; cdr3_aa: CASSFNRQGRYEKLFF
v_call: TRBV6-1; j_call: TRBJ2-2; d_call: NA; cdr3_aa: CASKNRESDTGELFF
v_call: TRBV19; j_call: TRBJ1-2; d_call: NA; cdr3_aa: CASSIAGNQRGYTF
v_call: TRBV7-2; j_call: TRBJ1-4; d_call: TRBD1; cdr3_aa: CASSLAGGEKLFF
v_call: TRBV5-6; j_call: TRBJ2-7; d_call: NA; cdr3_aa: CASSLDREFSYEQYF
v_call: TRBV19; j_call: TRBJ1-6; d_call: TRBD1; cdr3_aa: CASTSWGTANSPLHF
v_call: TRBV27; j_call: TRBJ2-7; d_call: NA; cdr3_aa: CASSLSGLDEQYF
v_call: TRBV2; j_call: TRBJ2-5; d_call: NA; cdr3_aa: CASSRRAGGTQETQYF
v_call: TRBV5-4; j_call: TRBJ1-1; d_call: NA; cdr3_aa: CASSLGRAEGTEAFF
v_call: TRBV6-5; j_call: TRBJ2-3; d_call: NA; cdr3_aa: CASSTGSTQYF
v_call: TRBV19; j_call: TRBJ2-3; d_call: NA; cdr3_aa: CASAGTGTDTQYF
v_call: TRBV30; j_call: TRBJ1-5; d_call: TRBD1; cdr3_aa: CAWSGQGGQPQHF
v_call: TRBV5-4; j_call: TRBJ2-7; d_call: TRBD2; cdr3_aa: CASSLATSGRYEQYF
v_call: TRBV7-8; j_call: TRBJ1-5; d_call: TRBD1; cdr3_aa: CASSVGTGHNQPQHF
v_call: TRBV4-3; j_call: TRBJ1-5; d_call: TRBD1; cdr3_aa: CASSQDRTGGQPQHF
v_call: TRBV2; j_call: TRBJ1-5; d_call: NA; cdr3_aa: CASSERFVGHQPQHF
v_call: TRBV9; j_call: TRBJ1-3; d_call: NA; cdr3_aa: CASSVGAGPGNTIYF
v_call: TRBV4-1; j_call: TRBJ1-1; d_call: TRBD1; cdr3_aa: CASSQTDRTAFF